The next 28 T cell receptor beta chains were all read from a single sample in a study of blood T cell repertoires in COVID-19. Clones were sequenced by immunoSEQ multiplex PCR, and TCRdb holds only the in-frame ones, with some missing. Among 130,000 or so clones listed, about 84% were seen once. The sample taken for sequencing was peripheral blood. The receptors come from an older woman with acute or convalescent COVID-19.

The gene calls are TRBV6-5 and TRBJ2-7; the match to TRBD1 covers 10 bases. The CDR3 runs to 14 residues. Losses at the gene ends were 7 bases for V and 3 bases for J; bases not matched to a gene: 6. Germline assignment: CDR1 MNHEY and CDR2 SVGAGI. Here the CDR3 DNA reads TGTGCCAGCACCGCCCGGGACAGGGGCTACGAGCAGTACTTC. It is translated as CASTARDRGYEQYF.

This clone was seen once. The chain employs TRBV15 and TRBJ1-5, with a possible D match to TRBD1 (5 bases). The CDR3 loop spans 18 amino acids. V lost 5 bases and J 0 bases, leaving 20 bases between the germline ends. Germline loops: CDR1 LNHNV, CDR2 YYDKDF (reference sequence). Here the CDR3 reads CATSAKETGFYSNQPQHF. The CDR3, as DNA: TGTGCCACCAGCGCCAAGGAAACAGGTTTCTATAGCAATCAGCCCCAGCATTTT.

CDR3 residues: CATRLTGGGYTF. The CDR3 region has the DNA TGTGCCACCAGATTAACGGGGGGAGGCTACACCTTC. The chain joins TRBV27 to TRBJ1-2; D may be TRBD1 (5 bases). V was pared by 10 bases and J by 8 bases, with 17 bases between. This CDR3 comprises 12 residues. Germline assignment: CDR1 MNHEY and CDR2 SMNVEV (reference sequence).

This sequence joins TRBV10-1 and TRBJ1-1; weak D call: TRBD1 (6 bases). CDR1 WNHNN and CDR2 SYGVQD come from the germline V gene (reference sequence). Trimming removed 3 bases from V and 10 bases from J, with 15 bases in between. The CDR3 sequence is 13 residues long. The CDR3 DNA reads TGCGCCAGCAGTGAATGGGGACATGAATCAGCTTTCTTT. As protein: CASSEWGHESAFF.

The chain recombines TRBV30 with TRBJ1-2; the D gene is possibly TRBD1 (5 bases). The CDR3 runs to 15 residues. Germline CDR1 and CDR2: GTSNPN and SVGIG (reference sequence). Trimming left V 0 bases short and J 7 bases short, with 18 bases between. CDR3 nucleotides: TGTGCCTGGAGTGTAAACAGCGATTCTAGGGGTGGCTACACCTTC. Its protein product is CAWSVNSDSRGGYTF.

The chain carries TRBV24-1 and TRBJ1-4; D unclear. There are 12 residues in the CDR3. V was pared by 4 bases and J by 10 bases, with 9 bases between. CDR1 and CDR2 from the germline V gene are KGHDR and SFDVKD. Here the CDR3 DNA reads TGTGCCACCAGTGACCCGGTTGGAAAACTGTTTTTT. Protein: CATSDPVGKLFF.

In its sample, this clone was seen once. The rearrangement links TRBV2 to TRBJ1-5; no clear D. This CDR3 region has 14 residues. CDR1 and CDR2 from the germline V gene are SNHLY and FYNNEI. V was cut by 5 bases and J by 4 bases, with 12 bases left in between. CDR3 sequence (DNA): TGTGCCAGCAGTCCCGACTCGCAGAATCAGCCCCAGCATTTT. Protein: CASSPDSQNQPQHF.

V usage is TRBV28 and J usage is TRBJ1-1, with D uncertain. This CDR3 has 13 amino acids. Germline V gene data show CDR1 as MDHEN and CDR2 as SYDVKM. V was shortened by 3 bases and J by 1 base, with 6 bases between the two germline ends. CDR3 amino acids: CASSLSGNTEAFF. Written as DNA, the CDR3 is TGTGCCAGCAGTTTGTCAGGGAACACTGAAGCTTTCTTT.

This clone showed up just a few times. The chain carries TRBV7-8 and TRBJ1-3; D is perhaps TRBD1 (5 bases). Trimming stripped 5 bases from V and 8 bases from J, with 10 bases between. This CDR3 is built from 12 residues. Germline CDR1 reads SGHVS; CDR2 reads FQNEAQ. CDR3 loop: CASSLSGDTIYF. Written as DNA, the CDR3 is TGTGCCAGCAGCCTATCGGGGGACACCATATATTTT.

The rearrangement links TRBV18 to TRBJ1-1; 8 bases match TRBD1. Germline CDR1 KGHSH, CDR2 LQKENI. The V and J ends lost 0 bases and 1 base, in that order; junction bases with no gene match: 4. CDR3 length equals 16 residues. CDR3 sequence (DNA): TGTGCCAGCTCACCACCGACCGGACAGGGGAACACTGAAGCTTTCTTT. This encodes CASSPPTGQGNTEAFF.

J is TRBJ1-1 and V is TRBV7-9; 8 nucleotides match TRBD1. J lost 0 bases, V lost 5 bases, and 8 bases had no gene match. The CDR3 loop spans 16 amino acids. CDR1 is SEHNR, CDR2 FQNEAQ, per germline (reference sequence). The CDR3: CASSPQTGDLNTEAFF. The DNA for the CDR3 is TGTGCCAGCAGCCCCCAGACAGGGGACTTGAACACTGAAGCTTTCTTT.

The chain has TRBV2 and TRBJ1-2; tentatively, D is TRBD1 (5 bases). The V and J ends lost 5 bases and 5 bases respectively, with 12 bases between them. The CDR3 loop spans 13 amino acids. Germline assignment: CDR1 SNHLY and CDR2 FYNNEI. The CDR3 region is CASSFRVEYGYTF. CDR3 in DNA: TGTGCCAGCAGTTTCAGGGTGGAATATGGCTACACCTTC.

V and J are TRBV9 and TRBJ1-2; 7 bases are a match to TRBD1. There are 14 residues in the CDR3. With V trimmed by 4 bases and J by 8 bases, 11 bases remained unmatched. The germline gives CDR1 SGDLS, CDR2 YYNGEE. The CDR3 region has the DNA TGTGCCAGCAGCATCGGGACAGTGGAGCGGGGCTACACCTTC. Its protein product is CASSIGTVERGYTF.

A few counts support this clone. The chain combines TRBV7-6 with TRBJ2-1, with 9 bases lining up with TRBD1. The CDR3 loop spans 14 amino acids. With V trimmed by 5 bases and J by 6 bases, 5 bases remained unmatched. Germline lookup yields CDR1 SGHVS and CDR2 FNYEAQ. The CDR3 loop reads CASSPVTGGNEQFF. CDR3 coding DNA: TGTGCCAGCAGCCCCGTGACAGGGGGCAATGAGCAGTTCTTC.

This clone has just a few counts. The chain recombines TRBV30 with TRBJ2-2; D is undetermined. Per the germline V gene, CDR1 is GTSNPN and CDR2 is SVGIG (reference sequence). The CDR3 covers 14 residues. Trimming stripped 2 bases from V and 2 bases from J, with 9 bases between. For the CDR3, the DNA is TGTGCCTGGAGTCAGAAGACTAACACCGGGGAGCTGTTTTTT. It translates to CAWSQKTNTGELFF.

This chain links TRBV28 with TRBJ1-1, with D perhaps TRBD1 (5 bases). Trimming removed 7 bases from V and 1 base from J, with 7 bases in between. This CDR3 contains 12 residues. The germline CDR1 and CDR2 sequences are MDHEN and SYDVKM. The CDR3 region is CASKGQNTEAFF. The CDR3 nucleotides read TGTGCCAGCAAGGGGCAGAACACTGAAGCTTTCTTT.

This clone has more than one count but fewer than ten. The V and J genes are TRBV28 and TRBJ1-2, with D perhaps matching TRBD1 (5 bases). The CDR3 contains 13 residues. CDR1 is MDHEN, CDR2 SYDVKM, per germline. Trimming pared 5 bases from V and 0 bases from J, leaving 7 bases between. CDR3 residues: CASSGGANYGYTF. CDR3 bases: TGTGCCAGCAGTGGGGGGGCTAACTATGGCTACACCTTC.

The V and J genes are TRBV4-2 and TRBJ2-1; 11 nucleotides agree with TRBD2. Trimming cost V 0 bases and J 6 bases; bases outside gene matches: 16. The germline V gene encodes CDR1 LGHNA and CDR2 YNFKEQ. This CDR3 has 20 residues. In nucleotides, the CDR3 is TGTGCCAGCAGCCAAGATCTAACTTTTAGCGGGGGGGCCGGGTTCAATGAGCAGTTCTTC. This codes for CASSQDLTFSGGAGFNEQFF.

The chain employs TRBV6-5 and TRBJ1-2; TRBD1 might be the D (5 bases). V shed 6 bases and J shed 4 bases, with 15 bases lying between them. This CDR3 has 14 residues. Germline V CDR1 and CDR2: MNHEY, SVGAGI. The CDR3 DNA reads TGTGCCAGCAGCCTCTCAAGGGGAGGCTATGGCTACACCTTC. It is translated as CASSLSRGGYGYTF.

The V call is TRBV2, the J call TRBJ1-2; TRBD1 agrees at 7 bases. The germline V gene encodes CDR1 SNHLY and CDR2 FYNNEI. After removal of 5 bases from V and 4 bases from J, the junction contained 1 base not matched to a gene. The CDR3 loop spans 12 amino acids. The chain's CDR3 is CASSWDSYGYTF. CDR3 coding DNA: TGTGCCAGCAGTTGGGACAGCTATGGCTACACCTTC.

The CDR3 DNA follows: TGCGCCAGCAGCTCAACCCCCCCGGGACAGGAGAATGAGCAGTTCTTC. Translated: CASSSTPPGQENEQFF. The chain joins TRBV5-1 to TRBJ2-1; 8 nucleotides match TRBD1. J gave up 7 bases and V 3 bases, and 12 bases lay outside the gene matches. Germline values: CDR1 SGHRS, CDR2 YFSETQ. This CDR3 has 16 amino acids.

This clone occurred once. J is TRBJ1-4 and V is TRBV30, with a tentative D call TRBD1 (5 bases). Germline loops: CDR1 GTSNPN, CDR2 SVGIG (reference sequence). V gave up 3 bases and J gave up 6 bases, with 14 bases separating them. This CDR3 is 14 amino acids long. The CDR3 loop reads CAWSFGGGDEKLFF. The DNA of the CDR3 is TGTGCCTGGAGCTTCGGCGGGGGGGATGAAAAACTGTTTTTT.

This chain uses TRBV5-1 with TRBJ2-4; 7 nucleotides match TRBD1. The CDR3 contains 17 residues. Per the germline V gene, CDR1 is SGHRS and CDR2 is YFSETQ. V gave up 4 bases and J gave up 8 bases; unmatched junction bases: 18. The CDR3 nucleotides read TGCGCCAGCAGCCGAACCATTGGTGAAGGGGGCGTTTACATTCAGTACTTC. It translates to CASSRTIGEGGVYIQYF.

The CDR3 sequence: CAISRVAGGEVDQYF. CDR3 in DNA: TGTGCCATCAGTCGCGTAGCGGGGGGAGAGGTAGACCAGTACTTC. The V call is TRBV10-3, the J call TRBJ2-5, with 10 bases aligning to TRBD2. The V gene's germline CDR1 is ENHRY and CDR2 SYGVKD. With V trimmed by 5 bases and J by 10 bases, 13 bases remained unmatched. The CDR3 extends over 15 amino acids.

The V call is TRBV5-4, the J call TRBJ1-6, with 9 bases identical to TRBD1. This CDR3 comprises 15 residues. V dropped 3 bases and J dropped 10; count of bases not matched to a gene: 8. The germline V gene encodes CDR1 SGHNT and CDR2 YYREEE (reference sequence). CDR3 nucleotides: TGTGCCAGCAGCTGGGGGGGACAGGGTCAGTCACCCCTCCACTTT. It yields the protein CASSWGGQGQSPLHF.

The rearrangement links TRBV15 to TRBJ2-3, with TRBD2 identical over 9 bases. From germline, CDR1 is LNHNV and CDR2 YYDKDF (reference sequence). The CDR3 length is 16 residues. Unmatched junction bases numbered 7, after V lost 0 bases and J lost 6 bases. The CDR3 loop reads CATSRDLSGGRDTQYF. For the CDR3, the DNA is TGTGCCACCAGCAGAGATTTAAGCGGGGGGAGGGATACGCAGTATTTT.

This rearrangement joins TRBV6-5 to TRBJ1-6; maybe TRBD1 (6 bases). From germline, CDR1 is MNHEY and CDR2 SVGAGI. The V end was cut by 4 bases, the J end by 8 bases, with 18 bases between. The CDR3 covers 16 residues. The CDR3 protein is CASSSNQGLTYSPLHF. The CDR3 DNA follows: TGTGCCAGCAGTTCCAACCAGGGGCTGACCTATTCACCCCTCCACTTT.

This rearrangement joins TRBV19 to TRBJ1-1; 8 bases map to TRBD1. The CDR3 has 11 residues. The germline V gene encodes CDR1 LNHDA and CDR2 SQIVND (reference sequence). Trimming cost V 9 bases and J 6 bases; bases outside gene matches: 3. Written as DNA, the CDR3 is TGTGCCAGCAGGACAGGGCCTGAAGCTTTCTTT. Translation: CASRTGPEAFF.